This T cell receptor (beta chain) originates from a study of T cell responses to AZD1222 COVID-19 vaccine. Study results and limitations: Among AZD1222 vaccinees, only six or seven were seropositive at baseline. Only after the peak T cell response were repertoires sampled.

This CDR3 contains 14 residues. The V end was cut by 5 bases, the J end by 5 bases, with 15 bases between. Germline V lookup: CDR1 SGHAT, CDR2 FQNNGV. Turning to this clone: Its antigen is currently unknown.

Profiled with immunoSEQ multiplex PCR; TCRdb holds only in-frame clones, not every one. The table lists more than 65,000 clones, about nine tenths of them singletons. The chain links TRBV11-2 to TRBJ1-1; possibly TRBD1 for D (6 bases). The sequencing here drew on peripheral blood, taken on day 0 of AZD1222 vaccination. The TCR comes from an adult in good health. In DNA, the CDR3 is TGTGCCAGCAGCCCACAACAGGGAAGGACTGAAGCTTTCTTT. As protein: CASSPQQGRTEAFF.